This T cell receptor (beta chain) was profiled in a study of post-analysis software for immune sequencing data. The CDR3 runs 15 residues. The V gene end was trimmed by 0 bases and the J gene end by 3 bases; junction bases not matched to a gene: 4. Germline loops: CDR1 LGHDT, CDR2 YNNKEL (reference sequence). Note on this clonotype: Its target is not known.

The study, taken as a whole, reports: Patients showed TRBV5-6, TRBV5-1 and TRBV20-1 among roughly 5 TRBV segments more frequent than in controls.

Unique molecular identifiers were present in the TCR beta cDNA libraries. Via MiXCR, TCRdb re-called the PCR reads, giving one row per CDR3 protein. This table holds fewer than 850,000 distinct CDR3 sequences, roughly 46% found once. Sequenced input: blood. The TCR comes from a girl between 5 and 17 years old with multiple sclerosis. The rearrangement links TRBV3-1 to TRBJ1-1, with 7 bases fitting TRBD1. The CDR3 nucleotides read TGTGCCAGCAGCCAAGACAGGGGGAGGGACACTGAAGCTTTCTTT. It codes for CASSQDRGRDTEAFF.